This TCR beta chain was captured in a study of neurological immune-mediated disorders. This clonotype was seen many times. TCRdb independently ran MiXCR on the 5' RACE reads; one entry per CDR3 protein. Of approximately 44,000 distinct CDR3 sequences listed, about 14% are singletons. Germline CDR1 is DFQATT and CDR2 is SNEGSKA (reference sequence). There are 15 residues in the CDR3. The germline V and J ends were trimmed by 0 bases and 0 bases, with 12 bases remaining between them. This chain joins TRBV20-1 and TRBJ2-7; the D is unclear. The sequence derives from a woman between 55 and 75 years old with HTLV-1-associated myelopathy (HAM/TSP). The material sequenced was CD4+ T cells from blood. CDR3 sequence reads: CSARDGRTISYEQYF. The CDR3 nucleotides read TGCAGTGCTAGAGATGGGCGGACCATCTCCTACGAGCAGTACTTC.